The text below deals with one T cell receptor (beta chain). This clonotype was seen more than once but under ten times. Its binding antigen is unknown. No quality values exist for individual bases; no much larger clone is one base distant. The run used an Illumina HiSeq 2500. Quantitative 5'-RACE with molecular barcodes was the method used to prepare the TCR beta libraries. Concerning the study's data processing: Disease-linked TCR variants were identified with a new computational method built on a probabilistic model of VDJ rearrangement. Through fastp at Q25 and MiXCR, TCRdb rebuilt clones from the public reads, retaining in-frame beta chains. CDR3 protein sequences are deduplicated, and each keeps its most common genes and DNA. The V and J calls, along with clone size, are taken from TCRdb and not from the paper's own processing. This sample holds 230,000 or so distinct CDR3 sequences; approximately 24% were observed only once. About 0.6% of the sample belongs to the ten largest clones.

The data belong to a study of CD8 T cells in ankylosing spondylitis (dated by TCRdb to about 2017). As for the study more broadly: The study profiled T cell receptor beta repertoires in healthy donors and ankylosing spondylitis patients to find disease-linked TCR variants. The full study cohort was made up of approximately 27 ankylosing spondylitis patients and 108 healthy donors. Peripheral blood was sampled, and synovial fluid was also collected from ankylosing spondylitis patients. What the authors observed across the whole study: A CD8+ phenotype was shown by the disease-linked clones, which were found at relatively low frequencies in peripheral blood. Some of the motif variants had been reported before in the synovial fluid and blood of reactive arthritis patients, a finding that suggests common disease-initiation mechanisms. The disease-linked clones were reported as significantly enriched in matched synovial fluid samples from ankylosing spondylitis patients. A TCR beta motif of about 8 highly homologous amino acid variants appeared characteristic of blood from ankylosing spondylitis patients.

For CDR1 and CDR2, the germline V gene lists MNHEY and SVGAGI. Ends trimmed: V by 6 bases, J by 7 bases; bases unmatched to a gene: 10. The CDR3, from cysteine to phenylalanine, totals 15 residues. The DNA shown is the 45-base CDR3, in frame from base 1. The clonotype was recovered from a male donor with ankylosing spondylitis or in good health (not recorded which). The chain uses TRBV6-5 and TRBJ2-1, and 9 junction bases match TRBD1. Sequenced sample: blood, either unsorted or a sorted T cell fraction (not recorded which). The DNA reads as follows: TGTGCCAGCAGATATTGGACAGGGGAGGGTAATGAGCAGTTCTTC. Its translation is CASRYWTGEGNEQFF.